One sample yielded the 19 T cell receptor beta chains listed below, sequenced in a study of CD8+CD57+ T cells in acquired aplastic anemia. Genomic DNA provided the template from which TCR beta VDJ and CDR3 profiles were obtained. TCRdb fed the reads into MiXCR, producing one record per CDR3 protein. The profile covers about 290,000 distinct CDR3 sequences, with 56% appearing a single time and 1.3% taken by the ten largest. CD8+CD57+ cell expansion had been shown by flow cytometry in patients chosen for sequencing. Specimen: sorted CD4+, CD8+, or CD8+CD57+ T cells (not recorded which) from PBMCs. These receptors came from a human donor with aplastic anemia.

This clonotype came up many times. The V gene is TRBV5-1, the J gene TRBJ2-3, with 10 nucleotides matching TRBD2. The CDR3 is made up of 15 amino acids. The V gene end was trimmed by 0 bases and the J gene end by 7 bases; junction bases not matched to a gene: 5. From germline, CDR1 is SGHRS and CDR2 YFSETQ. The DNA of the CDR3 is TGCGCCAGCAGCTTGGGCAGCGGGGGGGTACATACGCAGTATTTT. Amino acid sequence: CASSLGSGGVHTQYF.

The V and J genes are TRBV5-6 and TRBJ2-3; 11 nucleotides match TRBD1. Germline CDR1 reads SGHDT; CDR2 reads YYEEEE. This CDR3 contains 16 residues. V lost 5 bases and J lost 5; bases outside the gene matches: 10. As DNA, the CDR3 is TGTGCCAGCAGTTACGATGAGGACAGGGGGCAAGATACGCAGTATTTT. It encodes CASSYDEDRGQDTQYF.

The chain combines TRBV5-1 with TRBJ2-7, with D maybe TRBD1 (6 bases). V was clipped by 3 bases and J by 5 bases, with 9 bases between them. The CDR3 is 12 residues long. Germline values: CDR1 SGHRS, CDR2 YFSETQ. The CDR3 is CASSSRTDEQYF. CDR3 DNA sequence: TGCGCCAGCAGCTCCCGGACAGACGAGCAGTACTTC. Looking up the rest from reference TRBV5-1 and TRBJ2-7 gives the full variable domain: KAGVTQTPRYLIKTRGQQVTLSCSPISGHRSVSWYQQTPGQGLQFLFEYFSETQRNKGNFPGRFSGRQFSNSRSEMNVSTLELGDSALYLCASSSRTDEQYFGPGTRLTVT.

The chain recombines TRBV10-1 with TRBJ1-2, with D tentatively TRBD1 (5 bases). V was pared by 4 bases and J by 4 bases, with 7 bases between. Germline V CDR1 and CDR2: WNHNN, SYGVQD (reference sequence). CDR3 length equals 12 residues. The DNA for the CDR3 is TGCGCCAGCAGTGGACAGACCTATGGCTACACCTTC. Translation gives CASSGQTYGYTF.

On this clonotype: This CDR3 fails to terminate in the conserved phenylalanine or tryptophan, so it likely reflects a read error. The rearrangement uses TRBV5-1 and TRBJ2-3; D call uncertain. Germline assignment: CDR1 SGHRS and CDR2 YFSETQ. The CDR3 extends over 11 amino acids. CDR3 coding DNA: TGTGCCAGCAGTGTAAAAGATACGCAGTATTCT. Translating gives CASSVKDTQYS.

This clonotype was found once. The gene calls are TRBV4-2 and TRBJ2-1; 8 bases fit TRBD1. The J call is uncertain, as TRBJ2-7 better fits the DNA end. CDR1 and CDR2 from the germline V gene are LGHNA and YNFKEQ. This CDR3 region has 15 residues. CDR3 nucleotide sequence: TGTGCCAGCAGCCAACCGGGACAGGTCCGCAATGAGCAGTACTTC. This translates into CASSQPGQVRNEQYF.

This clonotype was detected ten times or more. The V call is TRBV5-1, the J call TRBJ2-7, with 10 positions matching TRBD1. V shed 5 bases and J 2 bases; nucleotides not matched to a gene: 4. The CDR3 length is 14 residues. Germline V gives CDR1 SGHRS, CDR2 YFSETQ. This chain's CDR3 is CASRRTGGTYEQYF. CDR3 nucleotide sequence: TGCGCCAGCAGGAGGACAGGGGGGACCTACGAGCAGTACTTC.

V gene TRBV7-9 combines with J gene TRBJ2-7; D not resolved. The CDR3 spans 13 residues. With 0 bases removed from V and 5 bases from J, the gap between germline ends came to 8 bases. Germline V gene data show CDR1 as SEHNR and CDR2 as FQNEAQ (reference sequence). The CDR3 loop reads CASSLANDHEQYF. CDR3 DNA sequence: TGTGCCAGCAGCTTAGCGAACGACCACGAGCAGTACTTC. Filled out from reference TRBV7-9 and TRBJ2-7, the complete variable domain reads DTGVSQNPRHKITKRGQNVTFRCDPISEHNRLYWYRQTLGQGPEFLTYFQNEAQLEKSRLLSDRFSAERPKGSFSTLEIQRTEQGDSAMYLCASSLANDHEQYFGPGTRLTVT.

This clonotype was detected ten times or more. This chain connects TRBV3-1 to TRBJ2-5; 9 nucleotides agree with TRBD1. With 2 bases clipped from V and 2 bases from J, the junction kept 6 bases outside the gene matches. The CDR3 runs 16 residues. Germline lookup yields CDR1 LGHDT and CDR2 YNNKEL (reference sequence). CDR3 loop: CASSQLRDREQETQYF. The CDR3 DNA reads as TGTGCCAGCAGCCAACTCCGGGACAGGGAGCAAGAGACCCAGTACTTC.

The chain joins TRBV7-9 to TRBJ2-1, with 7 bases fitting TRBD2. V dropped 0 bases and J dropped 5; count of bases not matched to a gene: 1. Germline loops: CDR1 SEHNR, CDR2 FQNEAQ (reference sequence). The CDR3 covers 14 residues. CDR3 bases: TGTGCCAGCAGCTTAGCGGGGGGGAACAATGAGCAGTTCTTC. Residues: CASSLAGGNNEQFF.

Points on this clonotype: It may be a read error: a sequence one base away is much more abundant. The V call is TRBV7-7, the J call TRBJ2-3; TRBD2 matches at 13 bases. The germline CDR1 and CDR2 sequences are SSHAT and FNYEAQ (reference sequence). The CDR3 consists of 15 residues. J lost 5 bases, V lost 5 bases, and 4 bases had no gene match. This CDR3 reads CASSPGTSGEDTQYF. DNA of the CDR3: TGTGCCAGCAGCCCCGGGACTAGCGGGGAAGATACGCAGTATTTT. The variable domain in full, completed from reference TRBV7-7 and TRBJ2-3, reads GAGVSQSPRYKVTKRGQDVTLRCDPISSHATLYWYQQALGQGPEFLTYFNYEAQPDKSGLPSDRFSAERPEGSISTLTIQRTEQRDSAMYRCASSPGTSGEDTQYFGPGTRLTVL.

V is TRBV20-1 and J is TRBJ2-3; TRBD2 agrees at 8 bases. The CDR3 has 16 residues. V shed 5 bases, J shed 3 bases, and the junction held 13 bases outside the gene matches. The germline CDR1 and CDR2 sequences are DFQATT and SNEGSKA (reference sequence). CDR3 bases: TGCAGTGCTGACGCGGGGGGAACAAAAGGAACAGATACGCAGTATTTT. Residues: CSADAGGTKGTDTQYF.

This CDR3 reads CASSMPRTGEREKLFF. DNA of the CDR3: TGTGCCAGTAGTATGCCCCGGACAGGGGAGAGGGAAAAACTGTTTTTT. J is TRBJ1-4 and V is TRBV19, with 9 bases that match TRBD1. The CDR3 totals 16 residues. Trimming cost V 3 bases and J 8 bases; bases outside gene matches: 10. Germline-derived CDR1 and CDR2 are LNHDA and SQIVND (reference sequence).

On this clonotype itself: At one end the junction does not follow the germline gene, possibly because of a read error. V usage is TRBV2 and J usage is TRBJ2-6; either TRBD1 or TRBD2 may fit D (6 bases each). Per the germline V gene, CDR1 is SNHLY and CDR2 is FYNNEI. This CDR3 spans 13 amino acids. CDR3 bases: TGTGCCAGCAGTGAAGGGGGGGCCAACGTCCTGGCTTTC. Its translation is CASSEGGANVLAF.

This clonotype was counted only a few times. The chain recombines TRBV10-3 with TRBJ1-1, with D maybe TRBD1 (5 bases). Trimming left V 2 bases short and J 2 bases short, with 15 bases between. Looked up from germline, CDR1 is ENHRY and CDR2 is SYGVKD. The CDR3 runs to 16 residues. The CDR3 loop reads CAISETGTHPNTEAFF. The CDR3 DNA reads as TGTGCCATCAGTGAGACAGGTACCCACCCTAACACTGAAGCTTTCTTT.

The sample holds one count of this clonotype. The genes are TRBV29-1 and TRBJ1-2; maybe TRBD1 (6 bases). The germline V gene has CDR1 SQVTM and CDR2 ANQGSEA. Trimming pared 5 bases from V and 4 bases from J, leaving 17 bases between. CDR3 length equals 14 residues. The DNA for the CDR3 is TGCAGCGTTACCGGGACACCACAGGTCTATGGCTACACCTTC. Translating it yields CSVTGTPQVYGYTF.

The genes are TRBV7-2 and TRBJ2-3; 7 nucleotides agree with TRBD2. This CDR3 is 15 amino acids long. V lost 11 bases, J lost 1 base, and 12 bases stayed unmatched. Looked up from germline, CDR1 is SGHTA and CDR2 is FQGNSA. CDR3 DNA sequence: TGTGCCGGAGGACTAGGGGTTCAAGGCACAGATACGCAGTATTTT. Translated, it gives CAGGLGVQGTDTQYF. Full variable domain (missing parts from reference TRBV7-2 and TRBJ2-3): GAGVSQSPSNKVTEKGKDVELRCDPISGHTALYWYRQSLGQGLEFLIYFQGNSAPDKSGLPSDRFSAERTGGSVSTLTIQRTQQEDSAVYLCAGGLGVQGTDTQYFGPGTRLTVL.

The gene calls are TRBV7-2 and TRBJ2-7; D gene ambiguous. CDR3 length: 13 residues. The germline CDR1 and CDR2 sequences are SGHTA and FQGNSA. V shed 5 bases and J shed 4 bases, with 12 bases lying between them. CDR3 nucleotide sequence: TGTGCCAGCAGCACCCTAAAGACTTACGAGCAGTACTTC. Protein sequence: CASSTLKTYEQYF.

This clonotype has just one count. The DNA for the CDR3 is TGTGCCACCAGTGAGTACTTCGACGGGGAGCTGTTTTTT. Protein product: CATSEYFDGELFF. The rearrangement joins TRBV24-1 to TRBJ2-2; D remains ambiguous. Germline values: CDR1 KGHDR, CDR2 SFDVKD. The CDR3 length is 13 residues. Trimming pared 4 bases from V and 7 bases from J, leaving 9 bases between.